What follows are 23 T cell receptor beta chains derived from one specimen sequenced in a study of blood T cell repertoires in COVID-19. Produced via immunoSEQ multiplex PCR; TCRdb's table is partial and in-frame only. This sample yields fewer than 450,000 clones, of which roughly 86% are seen a single time; roughly 2% belongs to the top ten. Source material: PBMCs or T cells enriched from blood (not recorded which). Receptors were obtained from a woman between 40 and 55 years old with acute COVID-19.

This clone was seen only once. The chain has TRBV4-2 and TRBJ2-7, with 7 bases that match TRBD1. This CDR3 comprises 16 residues. CDR1 and CDR2 (germline): LGHNA, YNFKEQ. After removal of 2 bases from V and 1 base from J, the junction contained 8 bases not matched to a gene. Written as DNA, the CDR3 is TGTGCCAGCAGCCAATTAACAGGGGCCGATTCCTACGAGCAGTACTTC. Protein product: CASSQLTGADSYEQYF.

The table lists this clone with a count of one. The chain carries TRBV5-1 and TRBJ2-2, with TRBD2 as a possible D gene (6 bases). Germline V gives CDR1 SGHRS, CDR2 YFSETQ. Trimming cost V 3 bases and J 7 bases, with 13 bases left between them. This CDR3 is built from 14 residues. The CDR3: CASSSTRPIGELFF. The DNA of the CDR3 is TGCGCCAGCAGCTCGACTAGACCAATCGGGGAGCTGTTTTTT.

V usage is TRBV4-1 and J usage is TRBJ1-3; D is uncertain. Germline V gene sequence: CDR1 MGHRA, CDR2 YSYEKL. Trimming took off 1 base at V and 3 bases at J, with 19 bases between the two ends. The CDR3 is made up of 18 amino acids. CDR3 DNA: TGCGCCAGCAGCCAAGGGCCCACGGGGATCCCAAATGGAAACACCATATATTTT. Its protein product is CASSQGPTGIPNGNTIYF.

This clone was observed once. This chain connects TRBV2 to TRBJ2-4, with 10 bases matching TRBD2. The trim removed 7 bases at V and 8 bases at J, leaving 14 bases unmatched. Germline values: CDR1 SNHLY, CDR2 FYNNEI. The CDR3 spans 16 residues. The CDR3 nucleotides read TGTGCCAGCAATTTAATAAGCGGGGGGGCCGTGGACATTCAGTACTTC. It translates to CASNLISGGAVDIQYF.

The rearrangement joins TRBV4-1 to TRBJ2-7; D unresolved. V was cut by 1 base and J by 0 bases, with 4 bases left in between. Per the germline V gene, CDR1 is MGHRA and CDR2 is YSYEKL. The CDR3 totals 13 residues. The CDR3 DNA is TGCGCCAGCAGCCAAGGACTCTCCTACGAGCAGTACTTC. Protein product: CASSQGLSYEQYF.

The chain recombines TRBV7-9 with TRBJ2-7; 11 bases match TRBD1. Germline V gene sequence: CDR1 SEHNR, CDR2 FQNEAQ (reference sequence). V shed 5 bases and J 6 bases; nucleotides not matched to a gene: 3. This CDR3 region has 13 residues. The CDR3 DNA reads as TGTGCCAGCAGCACCGGGACAGGGGGCGAGCAGTACTTC. It specifies CASSTGTGGEQYF.

In DNA, the CDR3 is TGTGCCAGCAGCCTCGGGACAAACTATGGCTACACCTTC. Amino acids: CASSLGTNYGYTF. The rearrangement uses TRBV7-8 and TRBJ1-2, with D perhaps TRBD1 (6 bases). This CDR3 has 13 residues. Trimming left V 5 bases short and J 2 bases short, with 9 bases between. CDR1 is SGHVS and CDR2 is FQNEAQ in the germline V gene. Full variable domain (outside the CDR3, taken from reference TRBV7-8 and TRBJ1-2): GAGVSQSPRYKVAKRGQDVALRCDPISGHVSLFWYQQALGQGPEFLTYFQNEAQLDKSGLPSDRFFAERPEGSVSTLKIQRTQQEDSAVYLCASSLGTNYGYTFGSGTRLTVV.

This chain uses TRBV5-1 with TRBJ2-3, with 8 bases matching TRBD1. Germline CDR1 and CDR2: SGHRS and YFSETQ. The CDR3 consists of 15 residues. Germline trimming cut 4 bases from V and 2 bases from J; bases unmatched to any gene: 6. This chain's CDR3 is CASSRGQANTDTQYF. In nucleotides, the CDR3 is TGCGCCAGCAGCCGGGGACAGGCTAACACAGATACGCAGTATTTT.

The chain combines TRBV7-9 with TRBJ1-1, with unresolved D. The CDR3 is 12 amino acids. The V gene's germline CDR1 is SEHNR and CDR2 FQNEAQ (reference sequence). Trimming cost V 1 base and J 11 bases, with 11 bases left between them. The CDR3 sequence is CASSLGAAEAFF. The DNA of the CDR3 is TGTGCCAGCAGCTTAGGAGCCGCGGAGGCTTTCTTT. Together with reference TRBV7-9 and TRBJ1-1, the CDR3 gives the full variable domain: DTGVSQNPRHKITKRGQNVTFRCDPISEHNRLYWYRQTLGQGPEFLTYFQNEAQLEKSRLLSDRFSAERPKGSFSTLEIQRTEQGDSAMYLCASSLGAAEAFFGQGTRLTVV.

The gene calls are TRBV5-1 and TRBJ2-5; TRBD1 aligns across 9 bases. CDR1 is SGHRS and CDR2 is YFSETQ in the germline V gene. V lost 4 bases and J lost 7; bases outside the gene matches: 8. The CDR3 spans 14 residues. The CDR3 loop reads CASSHLQGAWTQYF. CDR3 nucleotides: TGCGCCAGCAGCCACCTACAGGGGGCTTGGACCCAGTACTTC.

The J gene is TRBJ2-3, the V gene TRBV9; 9 bases match TRBD2. The ends lost 0 bases at V and 8 bases at J; junction bases unmatched: 4. This CDR3 contains 14 residues. The germline CDR1 and CDR2 sequences are SGDLS and YYNGEE. CDR3 sequence: CASSVGGGVGTQYF. The CDR3 DNA is TGTGCCAGCAGCGTAGGCGGGGGGGTAGGTACGCAGTATTTT.

CDR3: CASSWAEGGNYGYTF. The CDR3 coding sequence is TGTGCCAGCAGCTGGGCCGAGGGCGGGAACTATGGCTACACCTTC. J is TRBJ1-2 and V is TRBV7-2, with no clear D. Germline values: CDR1 SGHTA, CDR2 FQGNSA. The CDR3 totals 15 residues. Trimming took off 4 bases at V and 2 bases at J, with 14 bases between the two ends.

The chain couples TRBV13 to TRBJ1-5, with 7 bases lining up with TRBD1. The CDR3 contains 14 residues. V dropped 0 bases and J dropped 5; count of bases not matched to a gene: 1. Germline CDR1 and CDR2: PRHDT and FYEKMQ (reference sequence). Here the CDR3 DNA reads TGTGCCAGCAGCTTAGGGCAGGGGGATCAGCCCCAGCATTTT. This encodes CASSLGQGDQPQHF.

The chain has TRBV7-8 and TRBJ1-1; no firm D call. This CDR3 has 16 amino acids. Germline V gives CDR1 SGHVS, CDR2 FQNEAQ. V shed 6 bases and J shed 0 bases, with 17 bases lying between them. The CDR3 here is CASSSRRIIMNTEAFF. CDR3 coding DNA: TGTGCCAGCAGTTCGCGGCGGATTATCATGAACACTGAAGCTTTCTTT.

This clone has just a few counts. V and J are TRBV19 and TRBJ2-1; tentative D call: TRBD1 (5 bases). The germline CDR1 and CDR2 sequences are LNHDA and SQIVND (reference sequence). V was cut by 6 bases and J by 2 bases, with 11 bases left in between. CDR3 length: 14 residues. The CDR3 sequence: CASRSDRAYNEQFF. As DNA, the CDR3 is TGTGCCAGTAGAAGCGACAGAGCCTACAATGAGCAGTTCTTC.

The rearrangement links TRBV9 to TRBJ2-5, with D hard to call. Germline CDR1 reads SGDLS; CDR2 reads YYNGEE. The CDR3 extends over 13 amino acids. With 7 bases removed from V and 1 base from J, the gap between germline ends came to 11 bases. The CDR3 DNA reads TGTGCCAGCGGCGACCCCGGCCAAGAGACCCAGTACTTC. It yields the protein CASGDPGQETQYF.

V is TRBV7-8 and J is TRBJ1-6; 7 bases align to TRBD1. V shed 1 base and J 11 bases; nucleotides not matched to a gene: 5. The CDR3 spans 14 residues. The germline CDR1 and CDR2 sequences are SGHVS and FQNEAQ. In DNA form, the CDR3 reads TGTGCCAGCAGCTTAGAGGGGGCCCTCCCACCCCTCCACTTT. Encoded protein: CASSLEGALPPLHF.

This chain links TRBV19 with TRBJ2-4; 8 positions match TRBD1. The CDR3 sequence is 14 residues long. Trimming at V came to 5 bases and at J to 7 bases, leaving 7 bases not matched to a gene. Germline CDR1 and CDR2: LNHDA and SQIVND (reference sequence). For the CDR3, the DNA is TGTGCCAGTAGTCATCAGGGGGCGGGGAACATTCAGTACTTC. This encodes CASSHQGAGNIQYF.

The chain joins TRBV18 to TRBJ2-3; 9 bases match TRBD1. The CDR3 spans 17 residues. The germline V gene has CDR1 KGHSH and CDR2 LQKENI. V was clipped by 3 bases and J by 1 base; unmatched bases: 8. Here the CDR3 DNA reads TGTGCCAGCTCACCCGGACGGACAGGGGCCGGCACAGATACGCAGTATTTT. Protein: CASSPGRTGAGTDTQYF.

The chain uses TRBV11-2 and TRBJ1-2; D is perhaps TRBD1 (6 bases). Germline CDR1 reads SGHAT; CDR2 reads FQNNGV. V was pared by 6 bases and J by 8 bases, with 13 bases between. This CDR3 contains 12 residues. CDR3 bases: TGTGCCAGCAGTTTACAGGGAGGAGGCTACACCTTC. Amino acids: CASSLQGGGYTF.

The chain combines TRBV28 with TRBJ2-1; 7 nucleotides align to TRBD2. This CDR3 is 14 amino acids long. V was clipped by 8 bases and J by 1 base; unmatched bases: 5. The V gene's germline CDR1 is MDHEN and CDR2 SYDVKM. The CDR3 spells CASARAGSYNEQFF. CDR3 coding DNA: TGTGCCAGCGCCAGAGCGGGGTCCTACAATGAGCAGTTCTTC.

The chain links TRBV5-1 to TRBJ1-1; D is perhaps TRBD1 (5 bases). Between the trimmed V and J ends, which lost 1 base and 3 bases, there was a span of 10 bases. CDR1 and CDR2 (germline): SGHRS, YFSETQ. CDR3 length: 14 residues. CDR3 sequence: CASSLTGDYTEAFF. The CDR3 nucleotides read TGCGCCAGCAGCTTGACAGGAGATTACACTGAAGCTTTCTTT.

The chain combines TRBV9 with TRBJ2-3, with a possible D match to TRBD2 (6 bases). V was cut by 1 base and J by 0 bases, with 12 bases left in between. Looked up from germline, CDR1 is SGDLS and CDR2 is YYNGEE. The CDR3 length is 16 residues. The CDR3 nucleotides read TGTGCCAGCAGCGTACCGGCTAGCGTCAGCACAGATACGCAGTATTTT. Translating gives CASSVPASVSTDTQYF. The full variable domain, in which reference TRBV9 and TRBJ2-3 provide the parts outside the CDR3, is DSGVTQTPKHLITATGQRVTLRCSPRSGDLSVYWYQQSLDQGLQFLIQYYNGEERAKGNILERFSAQQFPDLHSELNLSSLELGDSALYFCASSVPASVSTDTQYFGPGTRLTVL.